This T cell receptor beta chain was retrieved from a study of identical twins. A remark on this clonotype: The antigen is not known.

Notes on the study in general: The models systematically underestimated how much out-of-frame TCR alpha was shared in monozygotic twins.

Donors were all healthy Caucasians. The CDR3 totals 12 residues. The ends were cut back, 3 bases at V and 3 bases at J, with 5 bases in the middle. TCRdb independently ran MiXCR on the 5' RACE reads; one entry per CDR3 protein. The sample contains 1.5 million to 2 million distinct CDR3 sequences, around a third of which appear only once. The chain combines TRBV12-3 or TRBV12-4 with TRBJ1-1; D not certain. The sequence was collected from a newborn girl in good health. The source material was cord blood. The CDR3 coding sequence is TGTGCCAGCAGTTTCTTTGACACTGAAGCTTTCTTT. Residues: CASSFFDTEAFF.